This TCR beta chain was recorded in a study of blood T cell repertoires in COVID-19. Method: immunoSEQ multiplex PCR; TCRdb's copy keeps in-frame clones and lacks some. The sample records roughly 64,000 clones, about 80% being singletons. Trimming cost V 1 base and J 7 bases; bases outside gene matches: 4. Germline loops: CDR1 GTSNPN, CDR2 SVGIG (reference sequence). The CDR3 runs to 13 residues. The sequenced sample consisted of peripheral blood. The J gene is TRBJ2-1, the V gene TRBV30; 7 nucleotides match TRBD2. This clonotype was sampled from a man in his sixties with COVID-19, enrolled during active disease. The CDR3 DNA reads as TGTGCCTGGAGTGGACTAGCTTTTAATGAGCAGTTCTTC. It encodes CAWSGLAFNEQFF. Complete variable domain (other parts from reference TRBV30 and TRBJ2-1): SQTIHQWPATLVQPVGSPLSLECTVEGTSNPNLYWYRQAAGRGLQLLFYSVGIGQISSEVPQNLSASRPQDRQFILSSKKLLLSDSGFYLCAWSGLAFNEQFFGPGTRLTVL.